Below, one T cell receptor (beta chain) is given with its context. Germline assignment: CDR1 DFQATT and CDR2 SNEGSKA (reference sequence). The CDR3 contains 16 residues. V gave up 3 bases and J gave up 8 bases; unmatched junction bases: 15. Original handling: Amplification with reference gene primers provided the estimates of nucleated cell counts. Sequencing used immunoSEQ multiplex PCR; TCRdb keeps in-frame clones, though not all of them. V and J calls plus clone size are reproduced from that table; the DNA served to infer D and trimming. The sample contains 140,000 to 150,000 clones, 80% of which appear only once. The source of the sample is a study of blood T cell repertoires in COVID-19. Study-level information: Samples of COVID-19 (acute and convalescent) were obtained from the United States, Italy and Spain. PBMCs, B-cell-depleted T cells, or T cells provided the cDNA or gDNA that made up the material.

This TCR was recovered from a man in his 70s who had recovered from COVID-19. Sequencing input: peripheral blood. This chain uses TRBV20-1 with TRBJ2-1, with 8 bases aligning to TRBD2. The CDR3 nucleotides read TGCAGTGCTAGTGGCGGGGCTAGCGGGTGGGAGGATGAGCAGTTCTTC. Amino acids: CSASGGASGWEDEQFF.